This T cell receptor beta chain was captured in a study of blood T cell repertoires in COVID-19. Study at large: Acute-phase and convalescent COVID-19 samples originated in the United States, Italy and Spain. PBMCs, B-cell-depleted T cells, or T cells were the source of the cDNA or gDNA that made up the material.

Clones were read by immunoSEQ multiplex PCR, and TCRdb kept only the in-frame ones, dropping some. The sample has around 230,000 clones; 85% are singletons. The J segment lost 0 bases and the V segment lost 5 bases, leaving 10 bases of the junction unmatched. Germline CDR1 reads LGHNA; CDR2 reads YNFKEQ. The CDR3 covers 17 residues. The sequence was obtained from a man aged 45-60 years with COVID-19, enrolled during active disease. The rearrangement links TRBV4-2 to TRBJ1-5, with 7 bases lining up with TRBD1. Sequenced material: peripheral blood. CDR3 coding DNA: TGTGCCAGCAGCGTACGACAGGGAAGTTATAGCAATCAGCCCCAGCATTTT. It specifies CASSVRQGSYSNQPQHF.